These 27 T cell receptor beta chains came from one sample sequenced in a study of shared clonotypes between healthy human individuals. Repertoires were generated with immunoSEQ multiplex PCR, while TCRdb's copy carries only in-frame clones and drops some. The sample carries hundreds of thousands of clones, almost 97% recorded once. The sequenced material came from naive CD4+ T cells sorted from blood. Sample subset: CD45RA+ positively selected. These receptor sequences come from a woman in her twenties or thirties in good health.

The chain combines TRBV19 with TRBJ2-7; 10 nucleotides agree with TRBD2. The CDR3 has 15 amino acids. In germline, CDR1 is LNHDA, CDR2 SQIVND (reference sequence). V trimming: 1 base; J trimming: 3 bases; junction bases outside the gene matches: 3. This CDR3 reads CASSIAGTSDYEQYF. As DNA, the CDR3 is TGTGCCAGTAGTATAGCGGGGACTAGCGACTACGAGCAGTACTTC.

The V gene is TRBV7-6, the J gene TRBJ2-1; D perhaps matches TRBD2 (5 bases). The CDR3 spans 16 residues. Trimming removed 5 bases from V and 1 base from J, with 15 bases in between. Germline-derived CDR1 and CDR2 are SGHVS and FNYEAQ. The CDR3 spells CASSQEVLASYNEQFF. CDR3 DNA: TGTGCCAGCAGCCAAGAGGTCCTAGCTTCCTACAATGAGCAGTTCTTC.

This CDR3 is CASSLAVGQGGEQYF. DNA for the CDR3: TGCGCCAGCAGCTTGGCCGTTGGACAGGGGGGCGAGCAGTACTTC. The rearrangement joins TRBV5-1 to TRBJ2-7; the match to TRBD1 covers 10 bases. V was pared by 0 bases and J by 6 bases, with 6 bases of the junction left unmatched. The germline gives CDR1 SGHRS, CDR2 YFSETQ. The CDR3 consists of 15 residues.

The DNA of the CDR3 is TGTGCCAGCAGATACGGACTAGCGGGGTTCTCTGGGGCCAACGTCCTGACTTTC. Its protein product is CASRYGLAGFSGANVLTF. The gene calls are TRBV2 and TRBJ2-6; 12 positions match TRBD2. V trimming: 6 bases; J trimming: 0 bases; junction bases outside the gene matches: 6. The CDR3 is 18 residues long. CDR1 SNHLY and CDR2 FYNNEI come from the germline V gene.

This chain uses TRBV18 with TRBJ1-1, with 9 bases identical to TRBD1. The germline gives CDR1 KGHSH, CDR2 LQKENI. The V and J ends lost 6 bases and 2 bases, in that order; junction bases with no gene match: 7. There are 15 residues in the CDR3. The CDR3 is CASSRTGAGNTEAFF. DNA of the CDR3: TGTGCCAGCTCTCGGACAGGGGCGGGTAACACTGAAGCTTTCTTT. The variable domain in full, completed from reference TRBV18 and TRBJ1-1, reads NAGVMQNPRHLVRRRGQEARLRCSPMKGHSHVYWYRQLPEEGLKFMVYLQKENIIDESGMPKERFSAEFPKEGPSILRIQQVVRGDSAAYFCASSRTGAGNTEAFFGQGTRLTVV.

This clone was observed a single time. V and J are TRBV6-5 and TRBJ1-4, with 8 bases identical to TRBD1. Germline V lookup: CDR1 MNHEY, CDR2 SVGAGI. The V segment lost 2 bases and the J segment 4 bases; nucleotides outside the gene matches: 3. The CDR3 length is 15 residues. CDR3 sequence: CASSYQTGVNEKLFF. The CDR3 DNA reads as TGTGCCAGCAGTTACCAGACAGGGGTTAATGAAAAACTGTTTTTT.

The chain employs TRBV11-2 and TRBJ1-2, with TRBD1 matching over 12 bases. This CDR3 has 16 residues. J was trimmed by 6 bases and V by 1 base; bases with no gene match: 6. Germline V gene sequence: CDR1 SGHAT, CDR2 FQNNGV. The CDR3 here is CASSLASGTGGDGYTF. As DNA, the CDR3 is TGTGCCAGCAGCTTAGCTAGCGGGACAGGGGGCGATGGCTACACCTTC.

The chain recombines TRBV29-1 with TRBJ1-4; no firm D call. Germline V gives CDR1 SQVTM, CDR2 ANQGSEA. This CDR3 comprises 11 residues. Trimming shortened V by 5 bases and J by 5 bases, and 6 bases separated the two germline ends. The DNA of the CDR3 is TGCAGCGTTAGGGCAAATGAAAAACTGTTTTTT. Its translation is CSVRANEKLFF.

The gene calls are TRBV5-1 and TRBJ1-5, with D possibly TRBD1 on 5 matching bases. Looked up from germline, CDR1 is SGHRS and CDR2 is YFSETQ. Trimming left V 4 bases short and J 7 bases short, with 15 bases between. CDR3 size: 14 residues. The CDR3 DNA reads TGCGCCAGCAGCGCAGACAGTACTGGCCAGCCCCAGCATTTT. Amino acid sequence: CASSADSTGQPQHF. The whole variable domain, remainder taken from reference TRBV5-1 and TRBJ1-5, is KAGVTQTPRYLIKTRGQQVTLSCSPISGHRSVSWYQQTPGQGLQFLFEYFSETQRNKGNFPGRFSGRQFSNSRSEMNVSTLELGDSALYLCASSADSTGQPQHFGDGTRLSIL.

This clone was seen only once. The chain has TRBV5-4 and TRBJ2-1, with D hard to call. The CDR3 has 16 residues. Germline lookup yields CDR1 SGHNT and CDR2 YYREEE (reference sequence). V gave up 0 bases and J gave up 8 bases, with 18 bases separating them. The CDR3 nucleotides read TGTGCCAGCAGCTTGGGCGATAGGGTTATTGTCGATGAGCAGTTCTTC. Translated: CASSLGDRVIVDEQFF.

Regarding this clone: The same CDR3 arises from other DNA sequences in this sample as well. The chain uses TRBV19 and TRBJ1-4; no clear D gene. Germline V lookup: CDR1 LNHDA, CDR2 SQIVND (reference sequence). This CDR3 spans 15 amino acids. V gave up 2 bases and J gave up 8 bases, with 15 bases separating them. The DNA for the CDR3 is TGTGCCAGTAGTATACTCGCGGATCTGGGGGAAAAACTGTTTTTT. This translates into CASSILADLGEKLFF.

The table lists this clone with a count of one. This rearrangement joins TRBV6-6 to TRBJ1-2; 9 bases agree with TRBD1. Germline V gene sequence: CDR1 MNHNY, CDR2 SVGAGI (reference sequence). With V trimmed by 5 bases and J by 6 bases, 4 bases remained unmatched. CDR3 length: 13 residues. CDR3 amino acids: CASSQQGANGYTF. The CDR3 DNA reads TGTGCCAGCAGTCAACAGGGGGCGAATGGCTACACCTTC.

The chain is built from TRBV2 and TRBJ2-3; D is uncertain. The V end was cut by 4 bases, the J end by 0 bases, with 11 bases between. CDR1 SNHLY and CDR2 FYNNEI come from the germline V gene. This CDR3 has 15 amino acids. This CDR3 reads CASSGEYSSTDTQYF. The CDR3 coding sequence is TGTGCCAGCAGTGGAGAGTACTCTAGCACAGATACGCAGTATTTT.

This clone was seen only once. J is TRBJ1-5 and V is TRBV2; D unclear. This CDR3 is 15 amino acids long. The V end was cut by 4 bases, the J end by 3 bases, with 13 bases between. Germline V gene data show CDR1 as SNHLY and CDR2 as FYNNEI. As DNA, the CDR3 is TGTGCCAGCAGTGCCGGGCCTGCCTACAATCAGCCCCAGCATTTT. It codes for CASSAGPAYNQPQHF.

The sample holds one count of this clone. The V call is TRBV19, the J call TRBJ1-4; the D is unclear. The CDR3 totals 15 residues. The germline V gene has CDR1 LNHDA and CDR2 SQIVND (reference sequence). Between the trimmed V and J ends, which lost 5 bases and 0 bases, there was a span of 10 bases. The CDR3 nucleotides are TGTGCCAGTAGTTCCGTGGATGCAACTAATGAAAAACTGTTTTTT. Translation: CASSSVDATNEKLFF.

The V call is TRBV28, the J call TRBJ1-5, with 12 nucleotides matching TRBD1. V was pared by 2 bases and J by 7 bases, with 3 bases of the junction left unmatched. The CDR3 extends over 15 amino acids. Looked up from germline, CDR1 is MDHEN and CDR2 is SYDVKM. The CDR3 here is CASSLGGQGAQPQHF. For the CDR3, the DNA is TGTGCCAGCAGTTTAGGGGGACAGGGGGCCCAGCCCCAGCATTTT.

This chain joins TRBV10-1 and TRBJ2-1, with D tentatively TRBD2 (6 bases). This CDR3 region has 14 residues. The V end lost 3 bases, the J end lost 4 bases, and 10 bases lay between the germline ends. CDR1 is WNHNN, CDR2 SYGVQD, per germline (reference sequence). This CDR3 is CASSETGAYNEQFF. The CDR3, as DNA: TGCGCCAGCAGTGAAACGGGAGCTTACAATGAGCAGTTCTTC.

J is TRBJ2-7 and V is TRBV10-2; TRBD2 agrees at 12 bases. V lost 5 bases to trimming and J lost 2 bases; unmatched junction nucleotides: 1. Germline V gene data show CDR1 as WSHSY and CDR2 as SAAADI. The CDR3 is made up of 14 amino acids. The CDR3 nucleotides are TGCGCCAGCAGTCGGACTAGCGGGACCTACGAGCAGTACTTC. Translating gives CASSRTSGTYEQYF.

The chain carries TRBV7-9 and TRBJ2-7; D is unclear. The CDR3 has 12 residues. In germline, CDR1 is SEHNR, CDR2 FQNEAQ (reference sequence). Trimming shortened V by 5 bases and J by 8 bases, and 13 bases separated the two germline ends. CDR3 nucleotides: TGTGCCAGCAGCCCCACAGTATTCCAGCAGTACTTC. Protein product: CASSPTVFQQYF.

The chain carries TRBV27 and TRBJ2-4, with D possibly matching TRBD2 (7 bases). Trimming took off 4 bases at V and 4 bases at J, with 14 bases between the two ends. Germline CDR1 MNHEY, CDR2 SMNVEV (reference sequence). The CDR3 spans 15 residues. The DNA for the CDR3 is TGTGCCAGCAGTTCCCTAGGGGGAGGGAAAAACATTCAGTACTTC. Protein: CASSSLGGGKNIQYF.

In nucleotides, the CDR3 is TGTGCCAGTAGTATAGACAGGATCTACGGTGAGCAGTTCTTC. Translating it yields CASSIDRIYGEQFF. V and J are TRBV19 and TRBJ2-1; D remains unclear. V was cut by 0 bases and J by 9 bases, with 12 bases left in between. Germline V gives CDR1 LNHDA, CDR2 SQIVND (reference sequence). This CDR3 has 14 residues.

V usage is TRBV6-4 and J usage is TRBJ2-3; TRBD2 matches at 8 bases. The CDR3 runs to 15 residues. Trimming took 6 bases from V and 4 from J; bases not matched to a gene: 9. Germline V lookup: CDR1 MRHNA, CDR2 SNTAGT. CDR3 sequence (DNA): TGTGCCAGCAGCCCGGAAGCGGGAGAGTCAGATACGCAGTATTTT. Translating gives CASSPEAGESDTQYF.

The rearrangement links TRBV6-1 to TRBJ2-7; either TRBD1 or TRBD2 may supply D (5 bases each). The CDR3 covers 14 residues. V gave up 6 bases and J gave up 7 bases, with 19 bases separating them. Germline V gives CDR1 MNHNS, CDR2 SASEGT. CDR3 DNA: TGTGCCAGCAGGACAGAGCAAACGTGGGGGGAGCAGTACTTC. Translation: CASRTEQTWGEQYF.

This clone was seen once. Mismatch with germline at one junction end may stem from a read error. This sequence joins TRBV14 and TRBJ2-1; D gene unclear. The CDR3 extends over 16 amino acids. CDR1 and CDR2 (germline): SGHDN, FVKESK. CDR3 DNA: TGTGCCAGCAGCAAAGAAAGGAGCTACGGTTACAATGAGCAGTTCTTC. Encoded protein: CASSKERSYGYNEQFF.

To note about this clone: This CDR3 is also generated by other DNA sequences in the sample. The chain employs TRBV28 and TRBJ1-5; TRBD1 might be the D (5 bases). From germline, CDR1 is MDHEN and CDR2 SYDVKM. V was trimmed by 2 bases and J by 2 bases, leaving 10 bases between them. This CDR3 region has 15 residues. The CDR3 sequence is CASSLVGVGNQPQHF. The CDR3 DNA reads TGTGCCAGCAGTTTAGTAGGGGTCGGCAATCAGCCCCAGCATTTT.

The chain is built from TRBV11-2 and TRBJ1-1; D not certain. V lost 0 bases and J 7 bases, leaving 9 bases between the germline ends. The CDR3 has 13 residues. Germline V lookup: CDR1 SGHAT, CDR2 FQNNGV. The CDR3 spells CASSLEFRGEAFF. CDR3 nucleotides: TGTGCCAGCAGCTTAGAGTTCCGCGGTGAAGCTTTCTTT.

This chain links TRBV18 with TRBJ1-2, with 7 bases that match TRBD1. Per germline, CDR1 KGHSH and CDR2 LQKENI. Unmatched junction bases numbered 9, after V lost 4 bases and J lost 4 bases. This CDR3 has 15 amino acids. CDR3 DNA sequence: TGTGCCAGCTCACAGGGACAGATAACCTCCTATGGCTACACCTTC. Translated: CASSQGQITSYGYTF.